These 19 T cell receptor beta chains were sequenced from one sample in a study of CD8 T cells in ankylosing spondylitis (dated by TCRdb to 2017 to 2019). The research as a whole found: A TCR beta motif of about 8 highly homologous amino acid variants appeared characteristic of blood from ankylosing spondylitis patients.

Library construction relied on 5' RACE. Sequenced on an Illumina HiSeq 2500. TCRdb's own reprocessing of the public reads used fastp at Q25 and MiXCR and kept productive beta chains. Rows with one shared CDR3 protein collapse into an entry with the most common genes and DNA. This sample lists hundreds of thousands of distinct CDR3 sequences; roughly a quarter were detected once. Roughly 0.9% of the sample rests with the top ten. Their antigens are not known. The sequencing sample was made of blood, either unsorted or a sorted T cell fraction (not recorded which). These receptors were collected from a male donor with ankylosing spondylitis.

This clonotype was seen at least ten times. The CDR3 DNA is TGCAGTGCCGCAGACACCAGGGTTCCCACAGATACGCAGTATTTT. Residues: CSAADTRVPTDTQYF. V and J are TRBV20-1 and TRBJ2-3; perhaps TRBD1 as D (5 bases). CDR3 size: 15 residues. Trimming pared 6 bases from V and 2 bases from J, leaving 18 bases between. Germline assignment: CDR1 DFQATT and CDR2 SNEGSKA (reference sequence).

The V gene is TRBV5-5, the J gene TRBJ2-7; unclear D gene. V shed 0 bases and J shed 4 bases, with 8 bases lying between them. The CDR3 runs 13 residues. CDR1 SGHKS and CDR2 YYEKEE come from the germline V gene (reference sequence). For the CDR3, the DNA is TGTGCCAGCAGCTTGGTTAAAACTTACGAGCAGTACGTC. Translated, it gives CASSLVKTYEQYV.

V and J are TRBV2 and TRBJ2-7, with D tentatively TRBD2 (6 bases). With 7 bases removed from V and 5 bases from J, the gap between germline ends came to 15 bases. The CDR3 has 13 amino acids. Per the germline V gene, CDR1 is SNHLY and CDR2 is FYNNEI. CDR3 amino acids: CASTRTGDNEQYV. CDR3 in DNA: TGTGCCAGCACGAGGACGGGAGACAACGAGCAGTACGTC.

The genes are TRBV12-3 or TRBV12-4 and TRBJ2-1, with 10 positions matching TRBD2. The CDR3 consists of 17 residues. J was trimmed by 8 bases and V by 4 bases; bases with no gene match: 14. The CDR3 region is CASSYLRGLAGVDEQFF. The CDR3, as DNA: TGTGCCAGCAGTTATTTAAGGGGGCTAGCGGGGGTGGATGAGCAGTTCTTC.

The chain has TRBV18 and TRBJ1-4; 7 positions agree with TRBD1. J was trimmed by 2 bases and V by 5 bases; bases with no gene match: 5. Looked up from germline, CDR1 is KGHSH and CDR2 is LQKENI. CDR3 size: 15 residues. The CDR3 bases are TGTGCCAGCTCAGAACAGGGGCGGACTAATGAAAAACTGTTTTTT. Protein product: CASSEQGRTNEKLFF.

The V call is TRBV20-1, the J call TRBJ1-3; D unresolved. Trimming removed 1 base from V and 1 base from J, with 17 bases in between. CDR1 is DFQATT, CDR2 SNEGSKA, per germline (reference sequence). The CDR3 loop spans 17 amino acids. CDR3 DNA: TGCAGTGCTAGAGCTCCCCCAGACCCGTATTCTGGAAACACCATATATTTT. Protein product: CSARAPPDPYSGNTIYF.

The chain has TRBV29-1 and TRBJ1-2; tentative D call: TRBD1 (5 bases). V was trimmed by 4 bases and J by 0 bases, leaving 9 bases between them. Per the germline V gene, CDR1 is SQVTM and CDR2 is ANQGSEA. The CDR3 consists of 13 residues. The CDR3 region is CSVGQRANYGYTF. CDR3 in DNA: TGCAGCGTTGGACAGCGAGCTAACTATGGCTACACCTTC.

J is TRBJ1-6 and V is TRBV30; D might be TRBD1 (6 bases). CDR3 length: 15 amino acids. The V gene lost 2 bases and the J gene lost 7 bases, with 15 bases spanning the gap. CDR1 is GTSNPN and CDR2 is SVGIG in the germline V gene (reference sequence). The CDR3 sequence: CAWSPARTENSPLHF. The CDR3 DNA reads TGTGCCTGGAGTCCGGCCCGGACAGAGAATTCACCCCTCCACTTT. Based on the CDR3 plus reference TRBV30 and TRBJ1-6, the full variable domain is SQTIHQWPATLVQPVGSPLSLECTVEGTSNPNLYWYRQAAGRGLQLLFYSVGIGQISSEVPQNLSASRPQDRQFILSSKKLLLSDSGFYLCAWSPARTENSPLHFGNGTRLTVT.

This clonotype was seen a few times. The chain carries TRBV20-1 and TRBJ1-1, with 9 bases identical to TRBD1. The CDR3 has 11 residues. Germline values: CDR1 DFQATT, CDR2 SNEGSKA (reference sequence). Losses at the gene ends were 6 bases for V and 12 bases for J; bases not matched to a gene: 8. CDR3 DNA sequence: TGCAGTGCAAAAGACAGGGGGACGCCTTTCTTT. It codes for CSAKDRGTPFF.

The rearrangement joins TRBV6-1 to TRBJ2-5; 7 bases are shared with TRBD1. Germline V gene sequence: CDR1 MNHNS, CDR2 SASEGT. The CDR3 runs to 13 residues. With V trimmed by 5 bases and J by 9 bases, 9 bases remained unmatched. CDR3 coding DNA: TGTGCCAGCAGTCGGGACAGCCGAAGGGCCCAGTACTTC. This codes for CASSRDSRRAQYF.

This clonotype appeared a few times. The chain uses TRBV5-1 and TRBJ2-1; D possibly uses TRBD1 or TRBD2 (5 bases each). The germline V and J ends were trimmed by 3 bases and 4 bases, with 14 bases remaining between them. The CDR3 has 15 residues. In germline, CDR1 is SGHRS, CDR2 YFSETQ. This chain's CDR3 is CASSSDGTAYNEQFF. CDR3 sequence (DNA): TGCGCCAGCAGCTCGGACGGGACGGCTTACAATGAGCAGTTCTTC.

The chain recombines TRBV5-1 with TRBJ2-1; 10 bases map to TRBD2. CDR1 SGHRS and CDR2 YFSETQ come from the germline V gene. The V and J ends lost 0 bases and 9 bases, in that order; junction bases with no gene match: 3. This CDR3 is built from 14 residues. The CDR3 loop reads CASSLASGSLEQFF. Written as DNA, the CDR3 is TGCGCCAGCAGCTTGGCTAGCGGGAGCCTTGAGCAGTTCTTC.

There are a few counts of this clonotype. This chain links TRBV5-1 with TRBJ1-3, with D possibly matching TRBD1 (5 bases). The CDR3 sequence is 17 residues long. The V and J ends lost 2 bases and 0 bases respectively, with 15 bases between them. Germline-derived CDR1 and CDR2 are SGHRS and YFSETQ. This chain's CDR3 is CASSLAGGAISGNTIYF. The CDR3 bases are TGCGCCAGCAGCTTAGCAGGAGGGGCGATCTCTGGAAACACCATATATTTT.

This sequence joins TRBV20-1 and TRBJ2-2, with TRBD2 matching over 16 bases. Trimming cost V 1 base and J 4 bases; bases outside gene matches: 9. The length of the CDR3 is 19 residues. From germline, CDR1 is DFQATT and CDR2 SNEGSKA (reference sequence). The CDR3 reads CSARVPGLAGGPVTGELFF. The CDR3 DNA reads TGCAGTGCTAGAGTGCCGGGACTAGCGGGAGGGCCGGTCACCGGGGAGCTGTTTTTT.

This chain links TRBV30 with TRBJ2-3, with 13 bases lining up with TRBD2. CDR1 is GTSNPN and CDR2 is SVGIG in the germline V gene (reference sequence). V dropped 8 bases and J dropped 0; count of bases not matched to a gene: 2. The CDR3 spans 14 residues. The CDR3 reads CAGTSGTSTDTQYF. Written as DNA, the CDR3 is TGTGCCGGGACTAGCGGGACCAGCACAGATACGCAGTATTTT.

This rearrangement joins TRBV5-1 to TRBJ2-1, with D perhaps matching TRBD2 (5 bases). The CDR3 is 13 amino acids. The germline V and J ends were trimmed by 6 bases and 7 bases, with 14 bases remaining between them. Germline CDR1 reads SGHRS; CDR2 reads YFSETQ. DNA for the CDR3: TGCGCCAGCAAAAAGAGGACGGGGAATGAGCAGTTCTTC. It specifies CASKKRTGNEQFF.

The rearrangement uses TRBV12-5 and TRBJ2-2, with D hard to call. The CDR3 contains 13 residues. Germline V gene data show CDR1 as LGHNT and CDR2 as FRNRAP. V lost 8 bases, J lost 1 base, and 8 bases lay in between. The CDR3 loop reads CASRAGNTGELFF. In DNA form, the CDR3 reads TGTGCTAGTCGGGCCGGGAACACCGGGGAGCTGTTTTTT.

This clonotype was observed at least ten times. V is TRBV7-9 and J is TRBJ1-1; the match to TRBD1 covers 7 bases. Germline V CDR1 and CDR2: SEHNR, FQNEAQ (reference sequence). V gave up 5 bases and J gave up 1 base; unmatched junction bases: 4. This CDR3 comprises 14 residues. CDR3 in amino acids: CASSLQGTNTEAFF. CDR3 bases: TGTGCCAGCAGCCTACAGGGGACGAACACTGAAGCTTTCTTT.

This clonotype has a handful of counts. The chain joins TRBV4-2 to TRBJ2-3, with TRBD1 identical over 9 bases. Germline CDR1 is LGHNA and CDR2 is YNFKEQ. The trim removed 0 bases at V and 6 bases at J, leaving 10 bases unmatched. This CDR3 has 17 amino acids. Here the CDR3 DNA reads TGTGCCAGCAGCCAAGATCCCTCACAGGGGGCGCAGGATACGCAGTATTTT. Translation: CASSQDPSQGAQDTQYF.